The clone carrying this T cell receptor (beta chain) has just a few counts. The antigen is not known. The data are from a study of cytomegalovirus exposure and HLA in healthy donors. General study findings and limits: A later analysis reportedly found fewer N-insertions in an Asian-associated ancestry cluster than the roughly 670-donor mean. A later analysis linked a missense variant in DCLRE1C to the trimming of TCR beta V and J genes.

Deletions cut 5 bases from V and 5 bases from J, with 13 bases between. CDR1 and CDR2 (germline): SGHRS, YFSETQ. The CDR3 is 13 residues long. The PCR made use of 60 Vbeta and 13 Jbeta primers. Sequencing used immunoSEQ multiplex PCR; TCRdb keeps in-frame clones, though not all of them. The sample includes about 200,000 clones, 65% to 85% of them seen just once. The sequence derives from a woman aged 30 to 39 in good health and CMV-seronegative. Sequences were obtained from PBMCs. V is TRBV5-1 and J is TRBJ1-1; tentatively, D is TRBD1 (5 bases). The CDR3 nucleotides read TGCGCCAGCAGTACGGACGGGGGGACTGAAGCTTTCTTT. The encoded protein is CASSTDGGTEAFF.